A single sample is the source of the 3 T cell receptor beta chains below, sequenced in a study of T cells after posttransplantation cyclophosphamide. The repertoire was sequenced with immunoSEQ multiplex PCR; TCRdb's copy has only in-frame clones and lacks some. This repertoire holds approximately 2,300 clones, and none appear only once. A marrow graft followed busulfan-fludarabine conditioning, with cyclophosphamide on days +3 and +4. Source: PBMCs, taken after an allogeneic stem cell transplant with post-transplant cyclophosphamide. The receptors come from a female patient aged 60 or older who received an allogeneic stem cell transplant from an unrelated donor, was CMV-positive, and had acute GVHD only. Some T cells may have come from the graft donor.

This clone has only a few counts. The V call is TRBV4-2, the J call TRBJ1-2; D remains ambiguous. The V gene's germline CDR1 is LGHNA and CDR2 YNFKEQ. This CDR3 has 14 residues. V was shortened by 0 bases and J by 4 bases, with 9 bases between the two germline ends. The CDR3 DNA sequence: TGTGCCAGCAGCCAAGAGAGACTGGGCTATGGCTACACCTTC. Its protein product is CASSQERLGYGYTF.

This clone was seen a handful of times. The chain is built from TRBV5-1 and TRBJ1-6, with 9 bases lining up with TRBD1. V was clipped by 0 bases and J by 9 bases; unmatched bases: 4. Looked up from germline, CDR1 is SGHRS and CDR2 is YFSETQ. The CDR3 is made up of 15 amino acids. DNA of the CDR3: TGCGCCAGCAGCTTGGACCTGACAGGGGGTTCACCCCTCCACTTT. It specifies CASSLDLTGGSPLHF.

This clone was seen many times. The chain links TRBV28 to TRBJ1-2; D possibly corresponds to TRBD1 (5 bases). Germline assignment: CDR1 MDHEN and CDR2 SYDVKM. With 6 bases removed from V and 4 bases from J, the gap between germline ends came to 12 bases. The CDR3 has 13 amino acids. CDR3 region: CASSLRGSYGYTF. The CDR3, as DNA: TGTGCCAGCAGCTTAAGGGGATCCTATGGCTACACCTTC.